This T cell receptor beta chain appears in the sequencing data of a study of T cell responses to AZD1222 COVID-19 vaccine. For the study at large: Pooled samples include second doses given at about 4 or 12 weeks. Findings of the study overall: A reported finding is that nearly half of spike-specific TCRs target unmutated variant regions. Just a handful of people given AZD1222 tested seropositive at baseline.

The CDR3 contains 12 residues. Germline CDR1 is MDHEN and CDR2 is SYDVKM. V lost 1 base, J lost 9 bases, and 7 bases lay in between. Some clones are missing from TCRdb's copy, which holds only in-frame ones; the method was immunoSEQ multiplex PCR. The profile shows 150,000 or so clones, about 91% of them singletons. Remarks on this clone: Its antigen is still unknown.

The sequences come from peripheral blood, collected on day 0 of AZD1222 vaccination. The chain links TRBV28 to TRBJ1-5; D uncertain. This receptor was taken from an adult in good health. CDR3 loop: CASSLYPGPQHF. CDR3 DNA sequence: TGTGCCAGCAGTTTATATCCGGGGCCCCAGCATTTT.